The 11 T cell receptor beta chains below all came from one sample that was sequenced in a study of neoadjuvant anti-PD-1 for oral cavity cancer. Sample time point: after neoadjuvant nivolumab, at surgical resection. Clones were sequenced by immunoSEQ multiplex PCR, and TCRdb holds only the in-frame ones, with some missing. Altogether over 65,000 clones are present, roughly nine tenths being singletons, with the ten largest covering more than 2.5%. This sample comprised PBMCs, obtained after nivolumab (anti-PD-1) treatment. These receptors were collected from a person aged 35-79 years with oral cavity squamous cell carcinoma.

The chain joins TRBV5-4 to TRBJ1-2; unclear D gene. The germline V gene has CDR1 SGHNT and CDR2 YYREEE (reference sequence). This CDR3 region has 12 residues. Trimming took off 0 bases at V and 4 bases at J, with 4 bases between the two ends. The CDR3 here is CASSLASYGYTF. DNA of the CDR3: TGTGCCAGCAGCTTGGCCAGCTATGGCTACACCTTC.

The chain recombines TRBV29-1 with TRBJ1-1; a possible D gene is TRBD1 (6 bases). This CDR3 spans 14 amino acids. With 7 bases removed from V and 3 bases from J, the gap between germline ends came to 18 bases. Germline CDR1 SQVTM, CDR2 ANQGSEA. For the CDR3, the DNA is TGCAGCGCATACTACAGGGATCGGGACACTGAAGCTTTCTTT. Protein sequence: CSAYYRDRDTEAFF.

Of note for this clone: This sample includes further DNA sequences coding for the same CDR3. The chain links TRBV5-1 to TRBJ2-3, with no clear D. The V gene's germline CDR1 is SGHRS and CDR2 YFSETQ. The CDR3 contains 14 residues. V lost 4 bases and J lost 0, with 9 bases in between. The CDR3 coding sequence is TGCGCCAGCAGCCTATGGGGTAGCACAGATACGCAGTATTTT. Encoded protein: CASSLWGSTDTQYF.

This clone was observed once. The chain carries TRBV19 and TRBJ1-5; 7 nucleotides line up with TRBD1. Germline V gives CDR1 LNHDA, CDR2 SQIVND (reference sequence). The CDR3 has 15 amino acids. Trimming removed 3 bases from V and 4 bases from J; junction bases left unmatched: 6. CDR3 residues: CASSMWQGVNQPQHF. DNA of the CDR3: TGTGCCAGTAGTATGTGGCAGGGGGTTAATCAGCCCCAGCATTTT.

This chain joins TRBV19 and TRBJ1-5, with D hard to call. V lost 1 base to trimming and J lost 1 base, with 5 bases between them. Germline loops: CDR1 LNHDA, CDR2 SQIVND (reference sequence). The CDR3 is 14 amino acids. The CDR3, as DNA: TGTGCCAGTAGTATAGGGTTGAGCAATCAGCCCCAGCATTTT. Residues: CASSIGLSNQPQHF.

The chain combines TRBV7-9 with TRBJ2-2; 7 bases are shared with TRBD1. CDR1 SEHNR and CDR2 FQNEAQ come from the germline V gene (reference sequence). The CDR3 contains 14 residues. After removal of 4 bases from V and 6 bases from J, the junction contained 5 bases not matched to a gene. CDR3 bases: TGTGCCAGCAGCTCGTTCGACAGGGCCGGGGAGCTGTTTTTT. Encoded protein: CASSSFDRAGELFF.

The V gene is TRBV5-1, the J gene TRBJ2-2; D is unclear. The CDR3 is 15 residues long. CDR1 and CDR2 from the germline V gene are SGHRS and YFSETQ. V was cut by 0 bases and J by 2 bases, with 8 bases left in between. CDR3 loop: CASSLAQKNTGELFF. In DNA form, the CDR3 reads TGCGCCAGCAGCTTGGCCCAGAAAAACACCGGGGAGCTGTTTTTT. Full variable domain (remainder filled in from reference TRBV5-1 and TRBJ2-2): KAGVTQTPRYLIKTRGQQVTLSCSPISGHRSVSWYQQTPGQGLQFLFEYFSETQRNKGNFPGRFSGRQFSNSRSEMNVSTLELGDSALYLCASSLAQKNTGELFFGEGSRLTVL.

J is TRBJ2-3 and V is TRBV11-2, with D possibly matching TRBD2 (6 bases). The V gene's germline CDR1 is SGHAT and CDR2 FQNNGV. Deletions cut 5 bases from V and 0 bases from J, with 15 bases between. CDR3 size: 16 residues. In DNA form, the CDR3 reads TGTGCCAGCAGCCCAGGGAGGTGGGCTAGCACAGATACGCAGTATTTT. Translated, it gives CASSPGRWASTDTQYF.

This chain joins TRBV6-5 and TRBJ1-4; D is perhaps TRBD1 (5 bases). Trimming took off 5 bases at V and 10 bases at J, with 17 bases between the two ends. The CDR3 length is 14 residues. From germline, CDR1 is MNHEY and CDR2 SVGAGI. The CDR3 loop reads CASSQRGGAGKLFF. In DNA, the CDR3 is TGTGCCAGCAGTCAAAGGGGCGGGGCAGGAAAACTGTTTTTT.

This chain joins TRBV2 and TRBJ2-5; D remains unclear. CDR1 is SNHLY, CDR2 FYNNEI, per germline. The CDR3 covers 13 residues. Trimming removed 4 bases at V and 2 bases at J, with 8 bases between. CDR3 DNA: TGTGCCAGCAGTGGCGGTCATCAAGAGACCCAGTACTTC. It specifies CASSGGHQETQYF.

The chain uses TRBV6-1 and TRBJ1-3; the D is unclear. Per germline, CDR1 MNHNS and CDR2 SASEGT. The CDR3 is 17 amino acids. Between the trimmed V and J ends, which lost 1 base and 0 bases, there was a span of 13 bases. The CDR3 spells CASSEGETGNSGNTIYF. DNA for the CDR3: TGTGCCAGCAGTGAAGGGGAGACTGGTAACTCTGGAAACACCATATATTTT.